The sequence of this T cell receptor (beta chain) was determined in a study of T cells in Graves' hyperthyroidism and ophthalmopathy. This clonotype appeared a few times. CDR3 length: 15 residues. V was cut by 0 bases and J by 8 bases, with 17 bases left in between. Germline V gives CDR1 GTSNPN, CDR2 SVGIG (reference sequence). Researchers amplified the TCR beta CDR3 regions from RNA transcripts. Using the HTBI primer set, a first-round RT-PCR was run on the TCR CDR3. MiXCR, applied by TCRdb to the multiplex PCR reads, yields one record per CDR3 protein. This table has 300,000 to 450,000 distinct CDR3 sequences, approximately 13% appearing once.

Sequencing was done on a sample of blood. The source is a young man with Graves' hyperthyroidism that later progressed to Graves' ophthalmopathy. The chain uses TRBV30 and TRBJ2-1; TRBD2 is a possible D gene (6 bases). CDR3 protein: CAWSVLPTRAYEQFF. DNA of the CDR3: TGTGCCTGGAGTGTACTCCCGACTAGGGCCTATGAGCAGTTCTTC.